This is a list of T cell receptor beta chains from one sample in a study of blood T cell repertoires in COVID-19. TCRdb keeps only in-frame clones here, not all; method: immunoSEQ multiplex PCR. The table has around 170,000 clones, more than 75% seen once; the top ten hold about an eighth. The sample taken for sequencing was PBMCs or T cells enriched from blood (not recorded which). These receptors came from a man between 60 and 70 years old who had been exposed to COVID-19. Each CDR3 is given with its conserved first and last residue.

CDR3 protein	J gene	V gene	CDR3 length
CASSLGGPNTEAFF	TRBJ1-1	TRBV5-6	14
CASSLGSRGVNTEAFF	TRBJ1-1	TRBV7-8	16
CASSLEPGQGKREQYF	TRBJ2-7	TRBV27	16
CAWIGNSWGEAFF	TRBJ1-1	TRBV30	13
CASKPQGRSYEQYF	TRBJ2-7	TRBV6-5	14
CASSLGGLRGYTF	TRBJ1-2	TRBV11-2	13
CASKTGGVYGYTF	TRBJ1-2	TRBV6-5	13
CASSGGRGLNQPQHF	TRBJ1-5	TRBV6-5	15
CAISAGGLRNTIYF	TRBJ1-3	TRBV10-3	14
CASRMGGPAADTQYF	TRBJ2-3	TRBV6-5	15